Shown below are 27 T cell receptor beta chains from a single sample sequenced in a study of T cells in Graves' hyperthyroidism and ophthalmopathy. TCR beta CDR3 regions were amplified from RNA transcripts. The TCR CDR3 first-round RT-PCR relied on the HTBI primer set. Via MiXCR, TCRdb re-called the multiplex PCR reads, giving one row per CDR3 protein. The table has some 760,000 distinct CDR3 sequences, about 14% seen once. The specimen sequenced was blood. These TCRs come from a woman younger than 35 with Graves' hyperthyroidism.

This clonotype was seen at least ten times. The V gene is TRBV20-1, the J gene TRBJ1-1, with 10 bases identical to TRBD1. Germline CDR1 and CDR2: DFQATT and SNEGSKA (reference sequence). The CDR3 loop spans 14 amino acids. Trimming removed 6 bases from V and 9 bases from J; junction bases left unmatched: 13. CDR3 amino acids: CSARRTGGNWKAFF. The CDR3 nucleotides read TGCAGTGCCCGACGGACAGGGGGAAATTGGAAAGCTTTCTTT.

This clonotype was recorded many times. The gene calls are TRBV2 and TRBJ1-2, with D perhaps matching TRBD1 (5 bases). V was clipped by 6 bases and J by 8 bases, with 19 bases between them. Germline lookup yields CDR1 SNHLY and CDR2 FYNNEI. CDR3 length equals 14 residues. The CDR3 DNA sequence: TGTGCCAGCAGCATTGACCGGGACTCCAAGGGCTACACCTTC. Protein: CASSIDRDSKGYTF.

V usage is TRBV19 and J usage is TRBJ2-5; 7 bases are shared with TRBD2. The CDR3 covers 14 residues. V gave up 8 bases and J gave up 0 bases; unmatched junction bases: 6. Germline V gene data show CDR1 as LNHDA and CDR2 as SQIVND (reference sequence). The CDR3 DNA reads as TGTGCCAGTTATAGCGGGCGTCACCAAGAGACCCAGTACTTC. Its translation is CASYSGRHQETQYF.

The CDR3 reads CASGQGLAVKNEQFF. As DNA, the CDR3 is TGTGCTAGTGGTCAGGGACTAGCAGTTAAGAATGAGCAGTTCTTC. This chain joins TRBV12-5 and TRBJ2-1; TRBD2 aligns across 9 bases. Germline assignment: CDR1 LGHNT and CDR2 FRNRAP. Trimming removed 5 bases from V and 7 bases from J; junction bases left unmatched: 9. CDR3 length equals 15 residues.

This clonotype was observed a handful of times. The germline gene is not matched at one end of the junction; a read error may be the cause. V usage is TRBV6-5 and J usage is TRBJ2-2, with 7 bases fitting TRBD1. This CDR3 spans 15 amino acids. From germline, CDR1 is MNHEY and CDR2 SVGAGI. The CDR3 spells CASNYLTGVPGELFF. In DNA form, the CDR3 reads TGTGCCAGCAATTACCTTACAGGGGTCCCCGGGGAGCTGTTTTTT.

This clonotype was seen only a few times. This sequence joins TRBV11-2 and TRBJ2-3; unclear D gene. CDR1 and CDR2 from the germline V gene are SGHAT and FQNNGV. CDR3 length: 16 amino acids. Trimming removed 3 bases from V and 3 bases from J, with 16 bases in between. The CDR3 spells CASSFKSLRGTDTQYF. CDR3 DNA: TGTGCCAGCAGCTTTAAGTCCCTCCGTGGGACAGATACGCAGTATTTT.

This clonotype appeared a few times. The rearrangement joins TRBV12-3 or TRBV12-4 to TRBJ1-5; D is ambiguous. The V end was cut by 7 bases, the J end by 6 bases, with 10 bases between. The CDR3 is made up of 12 amino acids. DNA for the CDR3: TGTGCCAGCACTTTTGCGAGTCAGCCCCAGCATTTT. Protein sequence: CASTFASQPQHF.

This clonotype was seen ten or more times. This rearrangement joins TRBV5-6 to TRBJ2-7; 12 bases agree with TRBD2. Losses at the gene ends were 4 bases for V and 2 bases for J; bases not matched to a gene: 4. Germline V CDR1 and CDR2: SGHDT, YYEEEE. CDR3 size: 15 residues. The CDR3: CASSIRLAGAYEQYF. DNA of the CDR3: TGTGCCAGCAGCATACGACTAGCGGGGGCCTACGAGCAGTACTTC.

This clonotype was observed at least ten times. The CDR3, as DNA: TGTGCCTGGAGTGTAGACAGGGGCAATGAGCAGTTCTTC. Translated, it gives CAWSVDRGNEQFF. V and J are TRBV30 and TRBJ2-1; 8 bases line up with TRBD1. Germline V gene data show CDR1 as GTSNPN and CDR2 as SVGIG (reference sequence). V shed 0 bases and J 6 bases; nucleotides not matched to a gene: 1. The length of the CDR3 is 13 residues.

Regarding this clonotype: A single base separates this from a much larger clone, so it may be a read error. The chain links TRBV28 to TRBJ1-1; weak D call: TRBD1 (5 bases). Between the trimmed V and J ends, which lost 5 bases and 8 bases, there was a span of 27 bases. Germline V gives CDR1 MDHEN, CDR2 SYDVKM. This CDR3 has 17 amino acids. The CDR3 nucleotides are TGTGCCAGCAGTCTCTCCTCATATAGAAGGGGTACGGGGGAAGCTTTCTTT. This encodes CASSLSSYRRGTGEAFF.

This clonotype has at least ten counts. The chain carries TRBV11-1 and TRBJ2-1, with D possibly being TRBD2 (5 bases). V was trimmed by 3 bases and J by 5 bases, leaving 11 bases between them. The CDR3 extends over 14 amino acids. The germline CDR1 and CDR2 sequences are SGHAT and FQDESV (reference sequence). In DNA form, the CDR3 reads TGTGCCAGCAGCTTCAGTCGGGATAACAATGAGCAGTTCTTC. Translation gives CASSFSRDNNEQFF.

In regard to this clonotype: Just one base apart from a much larger clone, this may be a read error. V gene TRBV14 combines with J gene TRBJ2-1; TRBD1 agrees at 8 bases. Trimming cost V 1 base and J 1 base; bases outside gene matches: 9. Per the germline V gene, CDR1 is SGHDN and CDR2 is FVKESK. The CDR3 totals 18 residues. The CDR3 loop reads CASSQGQAGTGSYNEQFF. The CDR3, as DNA: TGTGCCAGCAGCCAAGGTCAGGCGGGGACAGGTTCCTACAATGAGCAGTTCTTC.

The chain joins TRBV2 to TRBJ1-6; 7 bases line up with TRBD1. Germline V gives CDR1 SNHLY, CDR2 FYNNEI. The V gene end was trimmed by 9 bases and the J gene end by 7 bases; junction bases not matched to a gene: 9. This CDR3 is 14 amino acids long. The CDR3 loop is CASVDRSGNSPLHF. CDR3 in DNA: TGTGCCAGTGTGGACAGGTCGGGGAATTCACCCCTCCACTTT.

This clonotype occurred many times. This chain joins TRBV12-3 or TRBV12-4 and TRBJ2-3; D remains ambiguous. The ends were cut back, 1 base at V and 2 bases at J, with 19 bases in the middle. There are 18 residues in the CDR3. The CDR3 loop is CASSLGFFAERDTDTQYF. The DNA for the CDR3 is TGTGCCAGCAGTTTAGGCTTTTTTGCGGAACGAGACACAGATACGCAGTATTTT.

At least ten counts were recorded for this clonotype. The chain couples TRBV29-1 to TRBJ1-2; D possibly corresponds to TRBD1 (6 bases). From germline, CDR1 is SQVTM and CDR2 ANQGSEA. V was cut by 4 bases and J by 5 bases, with 11 bases left in between. The length of the CDR3 is 12 residues. The CDR3 DNA reads TGCAGCGTTGGACAGGAAAGTTATGGCTACACCTTC. This encodes CSVGQESYGYTF.

On this clonotype itself: The CDR3 does not close with the conserved phenylalanine or tryptophan, likely indicating a read error. The CDR3 sequence: CASSTGQGNTEAFL. Written as DNA, the CDR3 is TGTGCCAGCTCAACCGGACAGGGGAACACTGAAGCTTTCTTA. V gene TRBV18 combines with J gene TRBJ1-1, with 8 bases matching TRBD1. The CDR3 sequence is 14 residues long. The germline V gene has CDR1 KGHSH and CDR2 LQKENI. The trim removed 5 bases at V and 1 base at J, leaving 3 bases unmatched.

This clonotype has at least ten counts. The chain employs TRBV6-1 and TRBJ1-6; weak D call: TRBD1 (5 bases). The V end lost 5 bases, the J end lost 9 bases, and 23 bases lay between the germline ends. Germline V gene lookup returns CDR1 MNHNS and CDR2 SASEGT. There are 17 residues in the CDR3. CDR3 in DNA: TGTGCCAGCAGTTTCGGGACGAGCTACCTCCCGATTTCACCCCTCCACTTT. Its protein product is CASSFGTSYLPISPLHF.

The chain is built from TRBV7-9 and TRBJ2-5, with 7 bases identical to TRBD1. This CDR3 spans 15 amino acids. Losses at the gene ends were 4 bases for V and 5 bases for J; bases not matched to a gene: 10. Per the germline V gene, CDR1 is SEHNR and CDR2 is FQNEAQ (reference sequence). For the CDR3, the DNA is TGTGCCAGCAGCTGGATCGACAGGGACGGGGAGACCCAGTACTTC. Protein sequence: CASSWIDRDGETQYF.

In its sample, this clonotype was seen many times. V is TRBV18 and J is TRBJ1-1, with no clear D. V shed 5 bases and J shed 4 bases, with 8 bases lying between them. CDR1 and CDR2 from the germline V gene are KGHSH and LQKENI. The length of the CDR3 is 12 residues. As DNA, the CDR3 is TGTGCCAGCTCATCCGGGCGCACTGAAGCTTTCTTT. Protein product: CASSSGRTEAFF. The full variable domain, completed using reference TRBV18 and TRBJ1-1, is NAGVMQNPRHLVRRRGQEARLRCSPMKGHSHVYWYRQLPEEGLKFMVYLQKENIIDESGMPKERFSAEFPKEGPSILRIQQVVRGDSAAYFCASSSGRTEAFFGQGTRLTVV.

The CDR3 region is CASIGTIYEQYF. CDR3 DNA sequence: TGTGCCAGCATCGGGACTATTTACGAGCAGTACTTC. The chain is built from TRBV6-1 and TRBJ2-7, with 7 bases identical to TRBD2. J lost 4 bases, V lost 7 bases, and 4 bases had no gene match. The CDR3 runs 12 residues. The germline gives CDR1 MNHNS, CDR2 SASEGT.

The sample holds many counts of this clonotype. The gene calls are TRBV15 and TRBJ2-3, with a weak D call TRBD1 (7 bases). CDR1 and CDR2 (germline): LNHNV, YYDKDF (reference sequence). Trimming took 3 bases from V and 6 from J, leaving 10 bases between them. The CDR3 runs 13 residues. The CDR3 coding sequence is TGTGCCACCAGCAGGACAGGGAGGGATACGCAGTATTTT. Its translation: CATSRTGRDTQYF.

Worth noting for this clonotype: Sequence at one end of the junction differs from germline and may be a read error. The chain employs TRBV29-1 and TRBJ1-1; TRBD1 is a possible D gene (5 bases). CDR1 SQVTM and CDR2 ANQGSEA come from the germline V gene. CDR3 length: 13 amino acids. The DNA of the CDR3 is TGCAGCGTTAATGGGGGGTGGAACACTAAAGCTTTCTTT. Its translation is CSVNGGWNTKAFF.

The V call is TRBV6-1, the J call TRBJ2-7; D unclear. The CDR3 sequence is 11 residues long. CDR1 and CDR2 (germline): MNHNS, SASEGT. V was clipped by 8 bases and J by 3 bases, with 8 bases between them. The CDR3 sequence is CASWFGYEQYF. The CDR3 bases are TGTGCCAGCTGGTTCGGCTACGAGCAGTACTTC.

This clonotype came up once. The J gene is TRBJ2-1, the V gene TRBV2; a weak D match, TRBD1 (8 bases). Trimming stripped 5 bases from V and 5 bases from J, with 22 bases between. The CDR3 covers 17 residues. Germline CDR1 reads SNHLY; CDR2 reads FYNNEI. The CDR3 spells CASSPLGGTGRDNEQFF. The CDR3 region has the DNA TGTGCCAGCAGTCCGCTGGGGGGGACAGGTAGGGACAATGAGCAGTTCTTC.

There are many counts of this clonotype. The J gene is TRBJ1-1, the V gene TRBV18; 7 positions agree with TRBD1. CDR1 and CDR2 from the germline V gene are KGHSH and LQKENI. V lost 3 bases to trimming and J lost 0 bases; unmatched junction nucleotides: 10. The length of the CDR3 is 17 residues. DNA of the CDR3: TGTGCCAGCTCACCCCCCGGGACAGAGAACATGAACACTGAAGCTTTCTTT. Its translation is CASSPPGTENMNTEAFF.

Comment on this clonotype: This clone may be a read error of a much larger clone one base away. The CDR3 DNA reads TGTGCCAGCAGCTCCAGCGGGAAGTACAATGAGCAGTTCTTC. It is translated as CASSSSGKYNEQFF. This chain uses TRBV11-1 with TRBJ2-1; TRBD2 matches 7 bases. The CDR3 is 14 amino acids. Trimming at V came to 4 bases and at J to 4 bases, leaving 4 bases not matched to a gene. Germline V CDR1 and CDR2: SGHAT, FQDESV (reference sequence).

This clonotype was counted only a few times. This sequence joins TRBV27 and TRBJ2-3, with D possibly being TRBD1 (5 bases). The CDR3 has 14 residues. The germline V and J ends were trimmed by 1 base and 4 bases, with 9 bases remaining between them. Germline V gene lookup returns CDR1 MNHEY and CDR2 SMNVEV (reference sequence). Here the CDR3 DNA reads TGTGCCAGCAGTTTATGGGGCCACTCAGATACGCAGTATTTT. Protein sequence: CASSLWGHSDTQYF.